These 21 T cell receptor beta chains were sequenced from one sample in a study of blood T cell repertoires in COVID-19. Repertoires were generated with immunoSEQ multiplex PCR, while TCRdb's copy carries only in-frame clones and drops some. The repertoire holds 88,000 or so clones, with 79% as singletons. Source material: peripheral blood. These receptors came from a human donor in a cohort sampled during active COVID-19.

This sequence joins TRBV24-1 and TRBJ2-3, with 11 positions matching TRBD2. The ends lost 12 bases at V and 6 bases at J; junction bases unmatched: 7. This CDR3 is 13 amino acids long. CDR1 is KGHDR and CDR2 is SFDVKD in the germline V gene. DNA for the CDR3: TGTGCCGCATCGACTAGCGGGACTGATACGCAGTATTTT. Its protein is CAASTSGTDTQYF.

This clone appeared once. The V call is TRBV29-1, the J call TRBJ1-4; D not resolved. Trimming removed 6 bases from V and 8 bases from J, with 13 bases in between. The germline CDR1 and CDR2 sequences are SQVTM and ANQGSEA. The CDR3 extends over 12 amino acids. The CDR3: CSVARGREKLFF. CDR3 bases: TGCAGCGTGGCACGGGGAAGGGAAAAACTGTTTTTT.

This sequence joins TRBV6-6 and TRBJ2-7, with 7 bases identical to TRBD1. The CDR3 has 12 residues. Germline values: CDR1 MNHNY, CDR2 SVGAGI (reference sequence). The J segment lost 3 bases and the V segment lost 8 bases, leaving 4 bases of the junction unmatched. CDR3 protein: CASGDSLYEQYF. Here the CDR3 DNA reads TGTGCCAGCGGGGACAGCCTCTACGAGCAGTACTTC.

The rearrangement links TRBV27 to TRBJ2-5, with TRBD1 as a possible D gene (5 bases). V lost 7 bases and J 2 bases, leaving 11 bases between the germline ends. The germline gives CDR1 MNHEY, CDR2 SMNVEV (reference sequence). This CDR3 has 13 amino acids. This chain's CDR3 is CASKGPIQETQYF. Here the CDR3 DNA reads TGTGCCAGCAAGGGGCCGATACAAGAGACCCAGTACTTC.

This chain links TRBV6-5 with TRBJ1-3; maybe TRBD1 (5 bases). The CDR3 is 15 residues long. CDR1 is MNHEY, CDR2 SVGAGI, per germline. Trimming removed 2 bases at V and 0 bases at J, with 8 bases between. Here the CDR3 reads CASSYGGYSGNTIYF. In nucleotides, the CDR3 is TGTGCCAGCAGTTACGGGGGGTACTCTGGAAACACCATATATTTT.

This clone was recorded once. The CDR3 here is CASSLPVTYEQYF. The CDR3 nucleotides are TGTGCCAGCAGCTTACCAGTTACCTACGAGCAGTACTTC. This chain connects TRBV11-1 to TRBJ2-7; D unresolved. V gave up 2 bases and J gave up 2 bases, with 7 bases separating them. CDR1 SGHAT and CDR2 FQDESV come from the germline V gene (reference sequence). The CDR3 length is 13 residues.

V is TRBV2 and J is TRBJ2-2; 7 bases are shared with TRBD1. CDR3 size: 13 residues. V shed 10 bases and J 6 bases; nucleotides not matched to a gene: 8. Germline-derived CDR1 and CDR2 are SNHLY and FYNNEI. The CDR3 region has the DNA TGTGCCACCACCTCTGACAGGGCCGGGGAGCTGTTTTTT. This codes for CATTSDRAGELFF. Drawing the rest from reference TRBV2 and TRBJ2-2, the complete variable domain is EPEVTQTPSHQVTQMGQEVILRCVPISNHLYFYWYRQILGQKVEFLVSFYNNEISEKSEIFDDQFSVERPDGSNFTLKIRSTKLEDSAMYFCATTSDRAGELFFGEGSRLTVL.

This clone appeared a few times. The chain recombines TRBV7-8 with TRBJ1-1; the match to TRBD1 covers 7 bases. Trimming at V came to 1 base and at J to 4 bases, leaving 6 bases not matched to a gene. Germline CDR1 SGHVS, CDR2 FQNEAQ. This CDR3 region has 15 residues. As DNA, the CDR3 is TGTGCCAGCAGCTTAGGGGGAAGGGGGCCCACTGAAGCTTTCTTT. Translated: CASSLGGRGPTEAFF.

J is TRBJ2-5 and V is TRBV9; 9 nucleotides align to TRBD2. Germline CDR1 SGDLS, CDR2 YYNGEE. Germline trimming cut 3 bases from V and 5 bases from J; bases unmatched to any gene: 8. The CDR3 consists of 15 residues. CDR3 region: CASSATGTSLETQYF. The CDR3 nucleotides are TGTGCCAGCAGCGCGACCGGGACTAGCTTGGAGACCCAGTACTTC.

The sample holds one count of this clone. This chain links TRBV6-5 with TRBJ2-3; 8 bases map to TRBD1. V was pared by 6 bases and J by 3 bases, with 5 bases of the junction left unmatched. CDR1 MNHEY and CDR2 SVGAGI come from the germline V gene. The CDR3 is 14 amino acids. The CDR3 DNA is TGTGCCAGCAGCATGGACAGGGTGACAGATACGCAGTATTTT. It codes for CASSMDRVTDTQYF.

The gene calls are TRBV24-1 and TRBJ2-3; 8 bases agree with TRBD1. The germline V gene has CDR1 KGHDR and CDR2 SFDVKD. V dropped 5 bases and J dropped 3; count of bases not matched to a gene: 6. The CDR3 runs to 15 residues. The CDR3 DNA reads as TGTGCCACCAGTGCTCGAGACAGGGGAACAGATACGCAGTATTTT. Protein sequence: CATSARDRGTDTQYF.

Ten or more counts support this clone. The J gene is TRBJ1-1, the V gene TRBV3-1 (or the pseudogene TRBV3-2); D uncertain. The CDR3 is 15 residues long. Per germline, CDR1 LGHDT and CDR2 YNNKEL (reference sequence). Trimming took off 0 bases at V and 8 bases at J, with 16 bases between the two ends. CDR3 coding DNA: TGTGCCAGCAGCCAAGATCACGACCAGGCCAGGGAAGCTTTCTTT. Encoded protein: CASSQDHDQAREAFF.

The gene calls are TRBV19 and TRBJ1-5, with 9 bases identical to TRBD1. The germline gives CDR1 LNHDA, CDR2 SQIVND (reference sequence). V shed 5 bases and J 6 bases; nucleotides not matched to a gene: 17. This CDR3 comprises 18 residues. The CDR3 protein is CASSPLRDRVGSSQPQHF. The CDR3 DNA sequence: TGTGCCAGTAGTCCCCTCCGGGACAGGGTTGGATCGAGTCAGCCCCAGCATTTT.

The chain links TRBV4-1 to TRBJ2-5; 7 nucleotides match TRBD2. Germline CDR1 is MGHRA and CDR2 is YSYEKL. The ends lost 4 bases at V and 4 bases at J; junction bases unmatched: 6. This CDR3 region has 14 residues. CDR3 sequence: CASSPGLVRETQYF. Here the CDR3 DNA reads TGCGCCAGCAGCCCAGGACTAGTGAGAGAGACCCAGTACTTC.

V gene TRBV5-1 combines with J gene TRBJ1-6, with TRBD1 as a possible D gene (6 bases). This CDR3 contains 15 residues. Germline V gene sequence: CDR1 SGHRS, CDR2 YFSETQ. Trimming shortened V by 5 bases and J by 9 bases, and 18 bases separated the two germline ends. CDR3 in amino acids: CASSGQGMEGSPLHF. As DNA, the CDR3 is TGCGCCAGCAGTGGCCAGGGGATGGAAGGTTCACCCCTCCACTTT.

The rearrangement links TRBV10-3 to TRBJ2-1; 11 nucleotides match TRBD2. CDR1 and CDR2 from the germline V gene are ENHRY and SYGVKD. The CDR3 is 13 residues long. Trimming removed 9 bases from V and 5 bases from J; junction bases left unmatched: 3. CDR3 in DNA: TGTGCCATATTTAGCGGGAGGGACAATGAGCAGTTCTTC. Translation: CAIFSGRDNEQFF.

The chain couples TRBV6-1 to TRBJ2-7; the match to TRBD2 covers 8 bases. The CDR3 covers 15 residues. Germline assignment: CDR1 MNHNS and CDR2 SASEGT. V lost 2 bases to trimming and J lost 3 bases; unmatched junction nucleotides: 6. The CDR3 DNA follows: TGTGCCAGCAGTGAACTGGCTAGCGGGTTCTACGAGCAGTACTTC. It yields the protein CASSELASGFYEQYF.

This chain uses TRBV6-5 with TRBJ1-2; D is unresolved. The length of the CDR3 is 12 residues. With 8 bases removed from V and 4 bases from J, the gap between germline ends came to 11 bases. CDR1 and CDR2 (germline): MNHEY, SVGAGI. The CDR3 is CASGSDVYGYTF. In DNA, the CDR3 is TGTGCCAGCGGTAGTGATGTCTATGGCTACACCTTC.

This clone has a single count. The chain carries TRBV3-1 (or the pseudogene TRBV3-2) and TRBJ1-1, with D possibly being TRBD1 (5 bases). This CDR3 is 14 amino acids long. V lost 1 base and J 2 bases, leaving 8 bases between the germline ends. Per germline, CDR1 LGHDT and CDR2 YNNKEL (reference sequence). CDR3 DNA sequence: TGTGCCAGCAGCCAAGCAGGGATAAACACTGAAGCTTTCTTT. Its translation is CASSQAGINTEAFF.

A single count supports this clone. The chain carries TRBV19 and TRBJ2-5; D ambiguous. Trimming removed 3 bases from V and 2 bases from J, with 7 bases in between. This CDR3 is 13 amino acids long. Germline V CDR1 and CDR2: LNHDA, SQIVND (reference sequence). CDR3 sequence (DNA): TGTGCCAGTAGTATTGCGCTACAAGAGACCCAGTACTTC. This encodes CASSIALQETQYF.

The rearrangement joins TRBV19 to TRBJ1-2; 7 nucleotides agree with TRBD1. V lost 7 bases to trimming and J lost 2 bases; unmatched junction nucleotides: 10. Germline CDR1 and CDR2: LNHDA and SQIVND (reference sequence). CDR3 size: 15 residues. CDR3 region: CASTPSTGSNYGYTF. The CDR3 DNA reads TGTGCCAGTACCCCTTCGACAGGGTCAAACTATGGCTACACCTTC.